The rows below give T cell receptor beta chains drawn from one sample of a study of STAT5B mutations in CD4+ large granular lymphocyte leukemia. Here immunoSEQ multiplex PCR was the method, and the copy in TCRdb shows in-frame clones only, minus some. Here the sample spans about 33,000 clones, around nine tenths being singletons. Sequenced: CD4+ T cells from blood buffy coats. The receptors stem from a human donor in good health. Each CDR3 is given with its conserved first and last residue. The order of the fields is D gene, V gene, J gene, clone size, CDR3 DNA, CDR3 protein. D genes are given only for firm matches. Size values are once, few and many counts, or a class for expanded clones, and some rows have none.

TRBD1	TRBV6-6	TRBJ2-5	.	TGTGCCAGCAGTGGGACAGTCGTGCCAGAGACCCAGTACTTC	CASSGTVVPETQYF
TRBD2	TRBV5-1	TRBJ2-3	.	TGCGCCAGCAGCTCAGGGACTAGCGGGAGTATGGTAGATACGCAGTATTTT	CASSSGTSGSMVDTQYF
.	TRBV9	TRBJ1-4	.	TGTGCCAGCAGCGTACAGGGAGGTAATGAAAAACTGTTTTTT	CASSVQGGNEKLFF
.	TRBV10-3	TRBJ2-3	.	TGTGCCATCAGCGTAGCGGAGCCCACAGATACGCAGTATTTT	CAISVAEPTDTQYF
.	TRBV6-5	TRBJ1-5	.	TGTGCCAGCAGTTACTCGTATAGCAATCAGCCCCAGCATTTT	CASSYSYSNQPQHF
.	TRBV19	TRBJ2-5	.	TGTCCGATCAAGCTTCAAGAGACCCAGTACTTC	CPIKLQETQYF
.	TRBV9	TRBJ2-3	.	TGTGCCAGCAGCCCCCTGGATAGCAGGTCAGATACGCAGTATTTT	CASSPLDSRSDTQYF
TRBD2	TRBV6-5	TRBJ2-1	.	TGTGCCAGCAGTCTACGTCTAGCGGCCTACAATGAGCAGTTCTTC	CASSLRLAAYNEQFF
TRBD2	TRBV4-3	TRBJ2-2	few	TGCGCCAGCAGCCAGTTAGCGGGAACGAACACCGGGGAGCTGTTTTTT	CASSQLAGTNTGELFF
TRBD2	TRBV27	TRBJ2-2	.	TGTGCCAGCAGACCCTTCCAGGGCGGGAGAGGGACCGGGGAGCTGTTTTTT	CASRPFQGGRGTGELFF
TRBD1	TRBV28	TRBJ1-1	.	TGTGCCAGCAGTCTCCGGGGACAGGGGGTCGGAGCTTTCTTT	CASSLRGQGVGAFF
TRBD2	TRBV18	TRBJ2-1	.	TGTGCCAGCTCAAACGCCCGGGGACTAGCGGACAATGAGCAGTTCTTC	CASSNARGLADNEQFF
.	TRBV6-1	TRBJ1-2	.	TGTGCCAGCGCACCCGGGTTAAACTATGGCTACACCTTC	CASAPGLNYGYTF
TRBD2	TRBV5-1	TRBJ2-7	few	TGCGCCAGCAGCTTGGGTGGAGCGGGAGTCCGGGAGCAGTACTTC	CASSLGGAGVREQYF
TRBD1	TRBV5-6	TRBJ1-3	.	TGTGCCAGCAGCTTGGACAGGGGTTCCTCTGGAAACACCATATATTTT	CASSLDRGSSGNTIYF
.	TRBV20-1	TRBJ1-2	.	TGCAGTGCTAAGGATGGCTACACCTTC	CSAKDGYTF
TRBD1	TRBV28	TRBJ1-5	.	TGTGCCAGCAGGGGGCTGGGACAGCTCTTTAATACCCAGCATTTT	CASRGLGQLFNTQHF
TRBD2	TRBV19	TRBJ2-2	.	TGTGCCAGTAAGCGCGGGGGTGCCGGGGAGCTGTTTTTT	CASKRGGAGELFF
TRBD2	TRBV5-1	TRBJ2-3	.	TGCGCCAGCAGCACGGGACTAGCGGGATTGGCAGATACGCAGTATTTT	CASSTGLAGLADTQYF
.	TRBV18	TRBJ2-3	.	TGTGCCAGCTCACCACCCAGCGGTAACACAGATACGCAGTATTTT	CASSPPSGNTDTQYF
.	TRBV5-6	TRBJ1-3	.	TGTGCCAGCAGCCTGCCGGGGGCCTCTGGAAACACCATATATTTT	CASSLPGASGNTIYF
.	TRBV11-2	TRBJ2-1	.	TGTGCCAGCAGCTTAGTGGGCTATGAGCAGTTCTTC	CASSLVGYEQFF
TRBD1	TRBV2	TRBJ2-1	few	TGTGCCAGCAGGAACTCCGGGACAGACAACAATGAGCAGTTCTTC	CASRNSGTDNNEQFF
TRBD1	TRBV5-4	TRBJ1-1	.	TGTGCCAGCAGCTTGGGGACAGGGGGCACTGAAGCTTTCTTT	CASSLGTGGTEAFF
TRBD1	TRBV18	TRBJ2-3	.	TGTGCCAGCTCACCCAACAGGGGGCGTTCAGATACGCAGTATTTT	CASSPNRGRSDTQYF
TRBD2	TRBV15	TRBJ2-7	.	TGTGCCACCAGCAGAGATCAAAGTAGCGGGAGCTACGAGCAGTACTTC	CATSRDQSSGSYEQYF
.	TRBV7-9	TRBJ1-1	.	TGTGCCAGCAGCTACCTGGACACTGAAGCTTTCTTT	CASSYLDTEAFF
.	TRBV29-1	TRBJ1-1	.	TGCAGCGCCGGACAGCTGAACACTGAAGCTTTCTTT	CSAGQLNTEAFF
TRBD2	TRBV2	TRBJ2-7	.	TGTGCCAGCGAGAGGACTAGCGGGAGGGCTGGGGCCTACGAGCAGTACTTC	CASERTSGRAGAYEQYF
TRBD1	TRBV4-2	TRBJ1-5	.	TGTGCCAGCAGCCGAGAAGACAGGGGCGGGCAGCCCCAGCATTTT	CASSREDRGGQPQHF
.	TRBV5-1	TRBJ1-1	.	TGCGCCAGCAGCTTGAACACTAACACTGAAGCTTTCTTT	CASSLNTNTEAFF
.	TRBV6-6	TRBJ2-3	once	TGTGCCAGCAGGTACGAAGATACGCAGTATTTT	CASRYEDTQYF
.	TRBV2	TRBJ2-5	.	TGTGCCAGCAGTGAACTAGCAGGACTTACGGCCCAGTACTTC	CASSELAGLTAQYF
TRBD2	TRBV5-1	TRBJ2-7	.	TGCGCCAGCAGCTTGGAGTCTAGCGGGAGCTACGAGCAGTACTTC	CASSLESSGSYEQYF
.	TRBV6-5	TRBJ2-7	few	TGTGCCAGCACCTCGGAGGACAGCTACGAGCAGTACTTC	CASTSEDSYEQYF
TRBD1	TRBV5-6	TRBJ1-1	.	TGTGCCAGCAGCTGGGGACAGGGCTACACTGAAGCTTTCTTT	CASSWGQGYTEAFF
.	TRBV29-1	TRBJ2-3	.	TGCAGCGTTGACTTGGGGCTCCCAGATACGCAGTATTTT	CSVDLGLPDTQYF
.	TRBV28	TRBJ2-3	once	TGTGCCAGCAGCTCCCTAGCCGTCACAGATACGCAGTATTTT	CASSSLAVTDTQYF
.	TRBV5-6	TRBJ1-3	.	TGTGCCAGCAGCTTACGAACCTCTGGAAACACCATATATTTT	CASSLRTSGNTIYF
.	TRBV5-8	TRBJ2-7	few	TGTGCCAGCAGCCCACGGCGGGGGCCCTCCTACGAGCAGTACTTC	CASSPRRGPSYEQYF
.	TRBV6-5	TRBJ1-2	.	TGTGCCAGCAGTTACAACAGGGTCCCTAACTATGGCTACACCTTC	CASSYNRVPNYGYTF
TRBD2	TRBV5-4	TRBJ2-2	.	TGTGCCAGCAGCTTTTTGCTAGCGGGAAGGACCGGGGAGCTGTTTTTT	CASSFLLAGRTGELFF
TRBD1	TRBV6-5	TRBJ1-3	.	TGTGCCAGCAGTTCGGGACAGGGGCAAGGAAACACCATATATTTT	CASSSGQGQGNTIYF
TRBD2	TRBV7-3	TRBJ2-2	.	TGTGCCAGCAGCTGGGTAGCGGGAAGTTCCGGGGAGCTGTTTTTT	CASSWVAGSSGELFF
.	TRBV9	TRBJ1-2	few	TGTGCCAGCAGCGGACCCTTAGAGGGCTACACCTTC	CASSGPLEGYTF
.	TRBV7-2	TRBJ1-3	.	TGTGCCAGCAGCATAACCAAGACAGGACTGGGAAACACCATATATTTT	CASSITKTGLGNTIYF
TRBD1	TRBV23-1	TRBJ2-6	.	TGCGCCAGCAGGTTGACAGGGGGCTCAAGGCCCCCTGGGGCCAACGTCCTGACTTTC	CASRLTGGSRPPGANVLTF
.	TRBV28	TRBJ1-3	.	TGTGCCAGCAGCACAGGCTACTTTGGAAACACCATATATTTT	CASSTGYFGNTIYF
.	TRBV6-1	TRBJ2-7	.	TGTGCCAGCAGTGAAGCGCTAACGGTTGTTCTCTCCTACGAGCAGTACTTC	CASSEALTVVLSYEQYF